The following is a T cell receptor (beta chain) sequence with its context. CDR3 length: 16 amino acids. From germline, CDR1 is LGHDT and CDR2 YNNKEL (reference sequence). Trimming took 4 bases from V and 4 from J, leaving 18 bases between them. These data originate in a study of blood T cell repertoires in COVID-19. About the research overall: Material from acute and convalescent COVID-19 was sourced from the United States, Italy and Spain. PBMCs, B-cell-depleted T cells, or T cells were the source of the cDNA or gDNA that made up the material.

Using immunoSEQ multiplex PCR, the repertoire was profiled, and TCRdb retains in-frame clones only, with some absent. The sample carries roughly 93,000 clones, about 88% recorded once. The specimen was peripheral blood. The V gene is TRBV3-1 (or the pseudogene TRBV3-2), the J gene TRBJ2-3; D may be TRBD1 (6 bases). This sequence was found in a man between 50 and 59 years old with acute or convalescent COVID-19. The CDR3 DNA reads TGTGCCAGCAGCCCCAGAGTAGGGGGAAGGGCAGATACGCAGTATTTT. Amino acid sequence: CASSPRVGGRADTQYF.